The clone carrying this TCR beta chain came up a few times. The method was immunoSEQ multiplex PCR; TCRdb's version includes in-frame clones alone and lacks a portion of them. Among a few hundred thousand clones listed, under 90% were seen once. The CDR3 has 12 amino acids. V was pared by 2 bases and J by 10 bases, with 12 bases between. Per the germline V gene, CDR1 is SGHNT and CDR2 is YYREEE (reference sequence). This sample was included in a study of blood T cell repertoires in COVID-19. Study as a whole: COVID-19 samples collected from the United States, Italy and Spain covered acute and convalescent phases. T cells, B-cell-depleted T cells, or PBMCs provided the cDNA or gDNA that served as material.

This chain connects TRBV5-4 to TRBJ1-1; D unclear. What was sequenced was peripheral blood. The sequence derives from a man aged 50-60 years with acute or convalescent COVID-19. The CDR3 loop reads CASSFHSLGAFF. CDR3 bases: TGTGCCAGCAGCTTCCACAGCCTCGGAGCTTTCTTT. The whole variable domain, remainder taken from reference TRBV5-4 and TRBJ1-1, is ETGVTQSPTHLIKTRGQQVTLRCSSQSGHNTVSWYQQALGQGPQFIFQYYREEENGRGNFPPRFSGLQFPNYSSELNVNALELDDSALYLCASSFHSLGAFFGQGTRLTVV.